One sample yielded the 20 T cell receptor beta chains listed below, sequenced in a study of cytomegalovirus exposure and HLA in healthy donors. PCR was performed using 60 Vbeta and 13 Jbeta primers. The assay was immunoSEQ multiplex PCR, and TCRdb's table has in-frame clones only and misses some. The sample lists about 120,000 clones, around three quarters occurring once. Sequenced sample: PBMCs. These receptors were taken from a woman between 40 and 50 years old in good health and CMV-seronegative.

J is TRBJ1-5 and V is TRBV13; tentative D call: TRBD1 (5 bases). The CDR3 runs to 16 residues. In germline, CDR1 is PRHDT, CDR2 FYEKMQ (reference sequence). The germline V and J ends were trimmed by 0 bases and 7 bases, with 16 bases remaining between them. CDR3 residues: CASSLGSWGEGQPQHF. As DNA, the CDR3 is TGTGCCAGCAGCTTAGGGTCGTGGGGGGAGGGACAGCCCCAGCATTTT.

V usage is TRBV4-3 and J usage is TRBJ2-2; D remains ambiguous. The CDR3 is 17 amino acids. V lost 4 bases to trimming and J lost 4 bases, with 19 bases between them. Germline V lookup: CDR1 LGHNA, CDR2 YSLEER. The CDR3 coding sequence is TGCGCCAGCAGCCCGTTTTTAGGCAGGTCGAGCACCGGGGAGCTGTTTTTT. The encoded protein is CASSPFLGRSSTGELFF.

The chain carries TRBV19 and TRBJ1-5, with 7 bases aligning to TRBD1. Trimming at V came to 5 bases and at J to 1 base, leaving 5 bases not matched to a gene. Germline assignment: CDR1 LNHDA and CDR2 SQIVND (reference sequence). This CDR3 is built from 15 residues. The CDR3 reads CASSWDSASNQPQHF. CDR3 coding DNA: TGTGCCAGTAGTTGGGACAGCGCCAGCAATCAGCCCCAGCATTTT.

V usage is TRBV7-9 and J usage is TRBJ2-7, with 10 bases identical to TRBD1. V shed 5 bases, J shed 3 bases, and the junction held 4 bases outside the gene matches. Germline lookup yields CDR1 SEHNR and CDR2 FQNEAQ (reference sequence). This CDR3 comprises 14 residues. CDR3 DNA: TGTGCCAGCAGCCCTGACAGGGGGCTCTACGAGCAGTACTTC. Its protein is CASSPDRGLYEQYF.

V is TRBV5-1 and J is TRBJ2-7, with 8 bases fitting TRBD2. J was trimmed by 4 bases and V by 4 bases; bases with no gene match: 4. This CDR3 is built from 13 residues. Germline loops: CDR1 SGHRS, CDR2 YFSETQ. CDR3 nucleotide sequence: TGCGCCAGCAGCCGACCGGGGGGGTACGAGCAGTACTTC. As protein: CASSRPGGYEQYF.

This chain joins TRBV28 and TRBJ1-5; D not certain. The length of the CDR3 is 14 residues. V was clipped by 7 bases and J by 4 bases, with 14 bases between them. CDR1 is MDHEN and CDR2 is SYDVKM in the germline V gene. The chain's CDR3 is CASTYGLPNQPQHF. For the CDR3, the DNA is TGTGCCAGCACCTACGGACTTCCGAATCAGCCCCAGCATTTT.

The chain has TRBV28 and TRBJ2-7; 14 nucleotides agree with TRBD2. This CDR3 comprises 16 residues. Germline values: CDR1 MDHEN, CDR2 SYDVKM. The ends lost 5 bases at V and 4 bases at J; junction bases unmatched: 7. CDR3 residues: CASSGTSGSLVYEQYF. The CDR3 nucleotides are TGTGCCAGCAGTGGGACTAGCGGGAGTTTGGTGTACGAGCAGTACTTC.

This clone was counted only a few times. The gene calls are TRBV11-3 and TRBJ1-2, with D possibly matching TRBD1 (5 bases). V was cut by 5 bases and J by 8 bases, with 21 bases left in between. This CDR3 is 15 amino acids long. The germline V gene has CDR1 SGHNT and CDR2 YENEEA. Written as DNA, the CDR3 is TGTGCCAGCAGCAAGATACACGGACACCCTAGGGGCTACACCTTC. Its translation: CASSKIHGHPRGYTF. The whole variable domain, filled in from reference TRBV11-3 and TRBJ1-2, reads EAGVVQSPRYKIIEKKQPVAFWCNPISGHNTLYWYLQNLGQGPELLIRYENEEAVDDSQLPKDRFSAERLKGVDSTLKIQPAELGDSAVYLCASSKIHGHPRGYTFGSGTRLTVV.

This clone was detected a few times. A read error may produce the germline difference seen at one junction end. The CDR3 DNA sequence: TGTGCCAGCAGCTTAGAGTCGTGGAGCTCTGGGGCCAACGGCCTGACTTTC. Its protein is CASSLESWSSGANGLTF. The genes are TRBV7-8 and TRBJ2-6; the D gene is possibly TRBD1 (5 bases). Germline V gene sequence: CDR1 SGHVS, CDR2 FQNEAQ. This CDR3 has 17 amino acids.

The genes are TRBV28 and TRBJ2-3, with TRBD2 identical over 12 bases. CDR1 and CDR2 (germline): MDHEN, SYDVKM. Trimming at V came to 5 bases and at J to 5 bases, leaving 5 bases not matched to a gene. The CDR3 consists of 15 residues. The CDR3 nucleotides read TGTGCCAGCAGTACCCGACTAGCGGGAGAAGATACGCAGTATTTT. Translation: CASSTRLAGEDTQYF. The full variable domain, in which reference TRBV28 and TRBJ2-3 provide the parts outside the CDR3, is DVKVTQSSRYLVKRTGEKVFLECVQDMDHENMFWYRQDPGLGLRLIYFSYDVKMKEKGDIPEGYSVSREKKERFSLILESASTNQTSMYLCASSTRLAGEDTQYFGPGTRLTVL.

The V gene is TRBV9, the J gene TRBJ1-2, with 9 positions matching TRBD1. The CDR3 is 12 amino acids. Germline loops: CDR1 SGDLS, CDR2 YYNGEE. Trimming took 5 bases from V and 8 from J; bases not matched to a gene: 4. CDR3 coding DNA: TGTGCCAGCAGACAGGGGGCAGGGGGCTACACCTTC. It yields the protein CASRQGAGGYTF.

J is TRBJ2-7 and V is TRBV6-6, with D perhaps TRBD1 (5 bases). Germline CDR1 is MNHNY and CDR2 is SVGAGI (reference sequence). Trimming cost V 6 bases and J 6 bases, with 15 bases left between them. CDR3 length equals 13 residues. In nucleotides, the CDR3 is TGTGCCAGCAGAATAACAGGCAACGGCGAGCAGTACTTC. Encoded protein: CASRITGNGEQYF.

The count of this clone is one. DNA of the CDR3: TGTGCCAGCAGCTTACTCCCCCCAGCGGCAACTAATGAAAAACTGTTTTTT. Translation gives CASSLLPPAATNEKLFF. The chain uses TRBV7-6 and TRBJ1-4; D not certain. Germline CDR1 and CDR2: SGHVS and FNYEAQ. The CDR3 totals 17 residues. The germline V and J ends were trimmed by 2 bases and 0 bases, with 13 bases remaining between them.

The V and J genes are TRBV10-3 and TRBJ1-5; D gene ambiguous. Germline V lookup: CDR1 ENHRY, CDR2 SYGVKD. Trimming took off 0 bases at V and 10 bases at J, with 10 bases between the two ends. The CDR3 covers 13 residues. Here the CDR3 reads CAISESAQTPQHF. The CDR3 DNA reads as TGTGCCATCAGTGAGTCGGCCCAAACCCCCCAGCATTTT.

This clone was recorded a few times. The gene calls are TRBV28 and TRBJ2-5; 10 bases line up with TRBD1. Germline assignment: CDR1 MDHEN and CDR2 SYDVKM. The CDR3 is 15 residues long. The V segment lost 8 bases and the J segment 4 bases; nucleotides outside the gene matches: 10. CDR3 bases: TGTGCCAGCGGGACAGGGGCGCTTGGTGTAGAGACCCAGTACTTC. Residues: CASGTGALGVETQYF.

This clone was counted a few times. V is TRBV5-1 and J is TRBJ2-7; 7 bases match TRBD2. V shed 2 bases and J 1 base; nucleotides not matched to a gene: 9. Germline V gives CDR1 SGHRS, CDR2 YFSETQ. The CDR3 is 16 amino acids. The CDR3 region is CASSLGSGPASYEQYF. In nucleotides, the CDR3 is TGCGCCAGCAGCTTAGGTAGCGGGCCTGCATCCTACGAGCAGTACTTC. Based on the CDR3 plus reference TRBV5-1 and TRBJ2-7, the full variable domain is KAGVTQTPRYLIKTRGQQVTLSCSPISGHRSVSWYQQTPGQGLQFLFEYFSETQRNKGNFPGRFSGRQFSNSRSEMNVSTLELGDSALYLCASSLGSGPASYEQYFGPGTRLTVT.

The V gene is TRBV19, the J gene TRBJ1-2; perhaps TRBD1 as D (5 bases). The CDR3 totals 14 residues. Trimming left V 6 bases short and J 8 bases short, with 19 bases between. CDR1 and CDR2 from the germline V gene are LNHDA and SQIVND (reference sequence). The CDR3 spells CASSPDPTVLGYTF. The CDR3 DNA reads TGTGCCAGTAGCCCAGACCCGACAGTCCTCGGCTACACCTTC.

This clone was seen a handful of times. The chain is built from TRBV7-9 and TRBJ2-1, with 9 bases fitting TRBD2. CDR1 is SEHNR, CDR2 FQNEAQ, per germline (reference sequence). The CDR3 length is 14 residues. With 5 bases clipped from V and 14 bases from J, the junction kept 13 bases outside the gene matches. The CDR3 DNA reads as TGTGCCAGCAGCCCCCCAGCTAGCGGGAATAAAAAGTTCTTC. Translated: CASSPPASGNKKFF.

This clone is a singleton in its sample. The CDR3 DNA is TGCGCCAGCAGCCAAGGGAATAGCGGGAGGTGGGGTGAGCAGTTCTTC. It is translated as CASSQGNSGRWGEQFF. This chain uses TRBV4-1 with TRBJ2-1; TRBD2 matches at 10 bases. Looked up from germline, CDR1 is MGHRA and CDR2 is YSYEKL. The CDR3 is 16 amino acids. The ends lost 1 base at V and 9 bases at J; junction bases unmatched: 9.

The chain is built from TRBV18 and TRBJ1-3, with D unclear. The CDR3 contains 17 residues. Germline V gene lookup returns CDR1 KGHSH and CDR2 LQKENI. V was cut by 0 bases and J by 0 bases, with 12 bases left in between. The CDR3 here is CASSPPGVYTSGNTIYF. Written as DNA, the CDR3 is TGTGCCAGCTCACCACCCGGGGTTTATACCTCTGGAAACACCATATATTTT.